Included here is one T cell receptor (beta chain) sequence, with context. What it binds is not known. The sample is drawn from a study of shared clonotypes between healthy human individuals. Across the whole study: Researchers assigned three CD4 naive, three CD4 memory, two CD8 naive and one CD8 memory plate to each donor.

Trimming took 2 bases from V and 0 from J, leaving 5 bases between them. This CDR3 is built from 14 residues. Germline loops: CDR1 SGHVS, CDR2 FQNEAQ. Overall study results and limits: The low donor count limited represented genetic and exposure-history diversity.

The assay ran at deep level. Several immunoSEQ plates held equal portions of the genomic DNA taken from each subset. Clones were read by immunoSEQ multiplex PCR, and TCRdb kept only the in-frame ones, dropping some. There are under 1,100,000 clones in the sample; roughly 70% occur only once, and over 1.3% lies in the top ten. Sample: memory CD4+ T cells sorted from blood. Subset here: CD45RA-negative fraction. V gene TRBV7-8 combines with J gene TRBJ1-5; unclear D gene. The origin of this receptor is a man aged 18 to 29 in good health. The CDR3 sequence: CASSLTYSNQPQHF. DNA for the CDR3: TGTGCCAGCAGCTTAACATATAGCAATCAGCCCCAGCATTTT.